This T cell receptor (beta chain) comes out of a study of post-analysis software for immune sequencing data. Study conclusions and caveats: Batch-matched samples strongly co-clustered by F measure. Controls had significantly higher normalized Chao1 diversity than multiple sclerosis patients. TRBV segments more frequent in patients than in controls numbered several and included TRBV5-6, TRBV5-1 and TRBV20-1.

Prepared TCR beta cDNA libraries contained unique molecular identifiers. TCRdb re-called the PCR reads through MiXCR, storing one row per CDR3 protein. Of some 370,000 distinct CDR3 sequences listed, approximately 33% are singletons. Trimming shortened V by 1 base and J by 7 bases, and 11 bases separated the two germline ends. Germline CDR1 reads MGHDK; CDR2 reads SYGVNS. The length of the CDR3 is 14 residues. This clonotype was seen a few times. The target antigen is unknown. This clonotype originated in a girl under 18 with multiple sclerosis. Sequencing input: blood. V usage is TRBV25-1 and J usage is TRBJ2-1; D assignment may be TRBD1 or TRBD2 (5 bases each). The CDR3 DNA follows: TGTGCCAGCAGTGAATTTGGGGGACGGAATGAGCAGTTCTTC. It is translated as CASSEFGGRNEQFF.